Listed below are T cell receptor beta chains from one sample, sequenced in a study of blood T cell repertoires in COVID-19. The repertoire was sequenced with immunoSEQ multiplex PCR; TCRdb's copy has only in-frame clones and lacks some. This repertoire shows approximately 310,000 clones, 70% to 90% found once; its top ten account for 2.2%. The material sequenced was PBMCs or T cells enriched from blood (not recorded which). The receptors were sampled from a man aged 30-40 years who had recovered from COVID-19. Both conserved end residues are part of each CDR3. D genes are given only for firm matches. Clone sizes are given selectively: once, few, many, or a class where the clone is expanded.

.,15,TRBD1,TRBJ1-2,TRBV6-5,TGTGCCAGCAGTCATGGGCCGGACAGGGTAAATGGCTACACCTTC,CASSHGPDRVNGYTF
.,14,.,TRBJ1-2,TRBV5-4,TGTGCCAGCAGCGGGACATCTAGCTTGGTTGGCTACACCTTC,CASSGTSSLVGYTF
.,16,.,TRBJ1-5,TRBV7-8,TGTGCCAGCAGCTTAGAGGGGCCGAATAGCAATCAGCCCCAGCATTTT,CASSLEGPNSNQPQHF
.,16,.,TRBJ2-1,TRBV6-2/TRBV6-3,TGTGCCAGCAGTCGTCCCGGAGGAACCGCCTACAATGAGCAGTTCTTC,CASSRPGGTAYNEQFF
.,13,.,TRBJ1-2,TRBV7-2,TGTGCCAGCAGCTTGGACAGTTACTATGGCTACACCTTC,CASSLDSYYGYTF
.,16,.,TRBJ2-7,TRBV4-3,TGCGCCAGCAGCCAAGATATTTTATCGCGGGGCGGCGAGCAGTACTTC,CASSQDILSRGGEQYF
once,19,TRBD1,TRBJ2-6,TRBV7-9,TGTGCCAGCAGCCTCTGGGGGAACAGGGGCACCTCTGGGGCCAACGTCCTGACTTTC,CASSLWGNRGTSGANVLTF
.,14,TRBD1,TRBJ1-2,TRBV11-2,TGTGCCAGCAGCCTAGACACAGGGGCCTATGGCTACACCTTC,CASSLDTGAYGYTF
.,15,TRBD2,TRBJ2-3,TRBV2,TGTGCCAGCAGGGGACTAGCGGGGGGGACAGATACGCAGTATTTT,CASRGLAGGTDTQYF
.,19,TRBD2,TRBJ2-3,TRBV7-9,TGTGCCAGCAGCACCAGAGGACTAGCGAGGCCCCTCGGCACAGATACGCAGTATTTT,CASSTRGLARPLGTDTQYF
.,15,.,TRBJ1-5,TRBV5-8,TGTGCCAGCAGCCCCTGGACAGTGAATAATCAGCCCCAGCATTTT,CASSPWTVNNQPQHF
once,16,.,TRBJ2-2,TRBV7-8,TGTGCCAGCAGCCAACTCACACAGGGAAATACCGGGGAGCTGTTTTTT,CASSQLTQGNTGELFF
.,12,.,TRBJ2-5,TRBV6-5,TGTGCCAGCTGGACAACTGCCAAGACCCAGTACTTC,CASWTTAKTQYF
.,13,.,TRBJ1-5,TRBV14,TGTGCCAGCAGCCAAGGGGAGGATCAGCCCCAGCATTTT,CASSQGEDQPQHF
.,13,.,TRBJ2-5,TRBV5-1,TGCGCCAGCAGCTTGAGATTACTTGAGACCCAGTACTTC,CASSLRLLETQYF
.,14,TRBD1,TRBJ1-1,TRBV18,TGTGCCAGCTCACCCGGGACAGGGTTTGGTGGAGCTTTCTTT,CASSPGTGFGGAFF
.,18,TRBD2,TRBJ2-3,TRBV5-1,TGCGCCAGCAGCACTCCTAGCGGGGGTTCTTATAGCACAGATACGCAGTATTTT,CASSTPSGGSYSTDTQYF
many,14,.,TRBJ1-2,TRBV10-2,TGCGCCAGCAGTGGGGGGACACAAAACTATGGCTACACCTTC,CASSGGTQNYGYTF
.,13,.,TRBJ1-1,TRBV19,TGTGCCAGTAGGATTGCGGTGAACACTGAAGCTTTCTTT,CASRIAVNTEAFF
.,15,TRBD1,TRBJ2-7,TRBV5-5,TGTGCCAGCAGCAGGAGGACAGGGGGCGAAAGCGGGCAGTACTTC,CASSRRTGGESGQYF
.,12,.,TRBJ2-7,TRBV10-3,TGTGCCATCAGGGGCGGGGGCGACGAGCAGTACTTC,CAIRGGGDEQYF
once,10,.,TRBJ1-1,TRBV29-1,TGCAGCGTTGTAGGGACAGAAGCTTTCTTT,CSVVGTEAFF
once,13,TRBD1,TRBJ1-5,TRBV5-5,TGTGCCAGCAGCCAGACAGGGGATCAGCCCCAGCATTTT,CASSQTGDQPQHF
.,16,.,TRBJ2-7,TRBV18,TGTGCCAGCTCACCTCAAGCGCAAGGGAGCTCCTACGAGCAGTACTTC,CASSPQAQGSSYEQYF
.,13,.,TRBJ2-3,TRBV5-6,TGTGCCAGCAGCTGGGCTAGCACAGATACGCAGTATTTT,CASSWASTDTQYF
.,14,.,TRBJ1-2,TRBV30,TGTGCCTGGAGTCCCGAACAGGGAGTATGGGGCTACACCTTC,CAWSPEQGVWGYTF
.,15,TRBD1,TRBJ1-2,TRBV14,TGTGCCAGCAGCCGCTGGGACAGGGGATACTATGGCTACACCTTC,CASSRWDRGYYGYTF
.,13,.,TRBJ2-5,TRBV12-3/TRBV12-4,TGTGCCAGCAGCCTCACTAGGAGGGAGACCCAGTACTTC,CASSLTRRETQYF
.,13,.,TRBJ2-4,TRBV6-2/TRBV6-3,TGTGCCAGCAGTTACACGGTCAAAAACATTCAGTACTTC,CASSYTVKNIQYF
.,15,.,TRBJ2-7,TRBV12-5,TGTGCTAGTGGTTCGGGGAAAAGCTATGACGACGAGCAGTACTTC,CASGSGKSYDDEQYF
.,14,TRBD1,TRBJ1-2,TRBV7-2,TGTGCCAGCAGCGAAGACAGGGGGCGGCGAGGCTACACCTTC,CASSEDRGRRGYTF
many,14,.,TRBJ2-5,TRBV9,TGTGCCAGCAGCGTATTTTCGTACGGGGGGACCCAGTACTTC,CASSVFSYGGTQYF
.,15,TRBD2,TRBJ2-1,TRBV9,TGTGCCAGCAGCGTAGGACTAGCGGAGTACAATGAGCAGTTCTTC,CASSVGLAEYNEQFF
.,15,TRBD1,TRBJ2-1,TRBV15,TGTGCCACCAGCAACCGACAGGGGGGCGACAATGAGCAGTTCTTC,CATSNRQGGDNEQFF
.,15,TRBD1,TRBJ2-5,TRBV9,TGTGCCAGCAGCGTAGTAGGGGGCGAGGGAGAGACCCAGTACTTC,CASSVVGGEGETQYF
.,16,.,TRBJ1-5,TRBV24-1,TGTGCCACCAGAGCCGATCGCCCGTATAGCAATCAGCCCCAGCATTTT,CATRADRPYSNQPQHF
.,14,TRBD1,TRBJ2-7,TRBV5-1,TGCGCCAGCAGCACCGGACAGGGGGCGGGGGAGCAGTACTTC,CASSTGQGAGEQYF
.,16,.,TRBJ2-4,TRBV10-3,TGTGCCATCAGTGGATCGCTGGAGGTGGCCAAAAACATTCAGTACTTC,CAISGSLEVAKNIQYF
.,11,.,TRBJ1-1,TRBV30,TGTGCCTGGAGTGTAGGGGCTGAAGCTTTCTTT,CAWSVGAEAFF
.,16,TRBD2,TRBJ2-5,TRBV7-9,TGTGCCAGCAGCGCTCTCAGCGGGGGGCGCGAAGAGACCCAGTACTTC,CASSALSGGREETQYF
many,16,.,TRBJ1-3,TRBV4-3,TGCGCCAGCAGCCTTCAACAGGGACACTCTGGAAACACCATATATTTT,CASSLQQGHSGNTIYF
.,12,TRBD1,TRBJ1-2,TRBV7-9,TGTGCCAGCAGCTTAACAGGGGGTGGCTACACCTTC,CASSLTGGGYTF
.,14,.,TRBJ1-1,TRBV3-1/TRBV3-2,TGTGCCAGCAGCCAAGAGAGGAAAAACACTGAAGCTTTCTTT,CASSQERKNTEAFF
.,14,.,TRBJ1-3,TRBV6-4,TGTGCCAGCAGTGGGAAGAGGGAAGGAAACACCATATATTTT,CASSGKREGNTIYF
.,16,TRBD1,TRBJ1-2,TRBV7-9,TGTGCCAGCAGCCAAAGACAGGGGGCGATTGACTATGGCTACACCTTC,CASSQRQGAIDYGYTF
once,13,TRBD1,TRBJ1-2,TRBV6-2/TRBV6-3,TGTGCCAGCAGTGCGGGACAGAACTATGGCTACACCTTC,CASSAGQNYGYTF
once,15,.,TRBJ1-4,TRBV11-2,TGTGCCAGCAGCACTTCGGGTCGTCTAAGCGAAAAACTGTTTTTT,CASSTSGRLSEKLFF
.,14,.,TRBJ2-7,TRBV25-1,TGTGCCAGCAGTGAAGCGGGATCCTCCTACGAGCAGTACTTC,CASSEAGSSYEQYF
.,13,TRBD1,TRBJ2-7,TRBV9,TGTGCCAGCAGCGAGGGACAGGGCGACGAGCAGTACTTC,CASSEGQGDEQYF
.,15,TRBD1,TRBJ2-5,TRBV5-1,TGCGCCAGCAGCTCAGGGGACAGGGACCAAGAGACCCAGTACTTC,CASSSGDRDQETQYF
.,13,.,TRBJ1-1,TRBV5-4,TGTGCCAGCAGTTCGGGACAGAACACTGAAGCTTTCTTT,CASSSGQNTEAFF
.,16,TRBD1,TRBJ2-3,TRBV5-1,TGCGCCAGCAGCTTCAGGGGGATTGGGAGCACAGATACGCAGTATTTT,CASSFRGIGSTDTQYF
once,14,.,TRBJ2-2,TRBV19,TGTGCCAGTAGCACAGGGCCGAACACCGGGGAGCTGTTTTTT,CASSTGPNTGELFF